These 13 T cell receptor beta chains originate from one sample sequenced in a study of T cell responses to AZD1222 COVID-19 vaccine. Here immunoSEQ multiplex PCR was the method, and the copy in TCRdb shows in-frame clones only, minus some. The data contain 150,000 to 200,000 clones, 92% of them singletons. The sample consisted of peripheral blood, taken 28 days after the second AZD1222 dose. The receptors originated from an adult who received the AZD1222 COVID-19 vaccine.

CDR3 coding DNA: TGTGCCATCAGTGAGTCGTTTAGCGGGGGGGCCAGCACAGATACGCAGTATTTT. It specifies CAISESFSGGASTDTQYF. This rearrangement joins TRBV10-3 to TRBJ2-3; TRBD2 matches 11 bases. Germline V gene data show CDR1 as ENHRY and CDR2 as SYGVKD. The CDR3 contains 18 residues. The ends lost 0 bases at V and 0 bases at J; junction bases unmatched: 5.

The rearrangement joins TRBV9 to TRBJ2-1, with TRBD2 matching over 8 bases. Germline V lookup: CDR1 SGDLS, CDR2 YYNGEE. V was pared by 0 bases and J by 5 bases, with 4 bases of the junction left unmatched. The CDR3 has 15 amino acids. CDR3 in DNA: TGTGCCAGCAGCGTAGCTAGCGGGTACCACAATGAGCAGTTCTTC. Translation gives CASSVASGYHNEQFF.

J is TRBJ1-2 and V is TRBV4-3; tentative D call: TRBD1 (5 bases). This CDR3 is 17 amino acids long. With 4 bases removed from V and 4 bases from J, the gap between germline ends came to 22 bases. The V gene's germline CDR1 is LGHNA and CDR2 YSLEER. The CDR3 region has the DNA TGCGCCAGCAGCCTTATCTCCGGGACGAAGAGGAGCTATGGCTACACCTTC. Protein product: CASSLISGTKRSYGYTF.

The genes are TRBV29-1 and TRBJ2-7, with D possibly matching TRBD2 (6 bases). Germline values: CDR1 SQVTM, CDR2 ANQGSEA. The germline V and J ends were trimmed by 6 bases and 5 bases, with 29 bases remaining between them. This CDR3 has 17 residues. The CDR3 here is CSVSPRRVGRSGHEQYF. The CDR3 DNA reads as TGCAGCGTCTCACCTCGGCGGGTCGGGCGGAGCGGGCACGAGCAGTACTTC.

This CDR3 reads CASSPTWYRNYNSPLHF. CDR3 nucleotides: TGTGCCAGCAGTCCCACTTGGTACAGAAACTATAATTCACCCCTCCACTTT. The V gene is TRBV2, the J gene TRBJ1-6; D is undetermined. V was trimmed by 5 bases and J by 3 bases, leaving 17 bases between them. The CDR3 has 17 amino acids. Germline CDR1 SNHLY, CDR2 FYNNEI.

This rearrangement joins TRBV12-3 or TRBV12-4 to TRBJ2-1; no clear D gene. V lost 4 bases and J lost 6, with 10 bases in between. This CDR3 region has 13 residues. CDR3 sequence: CASSSRMGNEQFF. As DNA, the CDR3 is TGTGCCAGCAGTTCCCGCATGGGCAATGAGCAGTTCTTC.

CDR3 sequence (DNA): TGTGCCAGCAGTGAACGGGACAGGGGCCGTTCGTACTATGGCTACACCTTC. Translated, it gives CASSERDRGRSYYGYTF. The chain carries TRBV25-1 and TRBJ1-2; TRBD1 matches at 10 bases. The CDR3 extends over 17 amino acids. V dropped 2 bases and J dropped 3; count of bases not matched to a gene: 9. Germline V gives CDR1 MGHDK, CDR2 SYGVNS.

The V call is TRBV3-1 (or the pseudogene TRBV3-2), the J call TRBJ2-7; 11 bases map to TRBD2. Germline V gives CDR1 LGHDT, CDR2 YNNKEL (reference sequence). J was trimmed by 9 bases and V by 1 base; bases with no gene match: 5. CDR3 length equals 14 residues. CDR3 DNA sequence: TGTGCCAGCAGCCAAGGAAATCTAGCGGGGGGGCAGTACTTC. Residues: CASSQGNLAGGQYF.

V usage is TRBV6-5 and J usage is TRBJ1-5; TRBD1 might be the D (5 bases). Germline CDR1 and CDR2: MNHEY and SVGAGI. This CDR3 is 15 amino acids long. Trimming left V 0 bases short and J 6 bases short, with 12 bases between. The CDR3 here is CASSYSGVGGQPQHF. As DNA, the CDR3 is TGTGCCAGCAGTTACTCAGGGGTAGGAGGTCAGCCCCAGCATTTT.

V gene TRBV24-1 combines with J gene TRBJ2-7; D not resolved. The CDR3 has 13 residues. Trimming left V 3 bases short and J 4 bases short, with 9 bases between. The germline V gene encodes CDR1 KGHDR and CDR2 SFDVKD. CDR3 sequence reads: CATSDGSRYEQYF. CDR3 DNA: TGTGCCACCAGTGATGGTTCGAGATACGAGCAGTACTTC.

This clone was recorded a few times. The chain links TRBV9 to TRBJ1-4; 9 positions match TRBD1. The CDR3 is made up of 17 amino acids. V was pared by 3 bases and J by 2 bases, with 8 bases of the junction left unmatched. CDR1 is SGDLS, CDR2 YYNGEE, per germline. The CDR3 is CASSGNTGGSTNEKLFF. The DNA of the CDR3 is TGTGCCAGCAGCGGGAATACAGGGGGCTCCACTAATGAAAAACTGTTTTTT.

The CDR3 spells CASSVGSLVGTGELFF. The DNA for the CDR3 is TGTGCCAGCAGCGTAGGGAGTCTAGTCGGCACCGGGGAGCTGTTTTTT. The gene calls are TRBV9 and TRBJ2-2, with unresolved D. Trimming took off 0 bases at V and 4 bases at J, with 13 bases between the two ends. Per the germline V gene, CDR1 is SGDLS and CDR2 is YYNGEE. This CDR3 comprises 16 residues.

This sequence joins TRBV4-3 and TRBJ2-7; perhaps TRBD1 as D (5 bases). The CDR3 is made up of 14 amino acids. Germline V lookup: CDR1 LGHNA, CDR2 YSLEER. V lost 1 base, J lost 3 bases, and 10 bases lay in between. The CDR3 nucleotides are TGCGCCAGCAGCCAAGGCCGGACAAACTACGAGCAGTACTTC. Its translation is CASSQGRTNYEQYF.